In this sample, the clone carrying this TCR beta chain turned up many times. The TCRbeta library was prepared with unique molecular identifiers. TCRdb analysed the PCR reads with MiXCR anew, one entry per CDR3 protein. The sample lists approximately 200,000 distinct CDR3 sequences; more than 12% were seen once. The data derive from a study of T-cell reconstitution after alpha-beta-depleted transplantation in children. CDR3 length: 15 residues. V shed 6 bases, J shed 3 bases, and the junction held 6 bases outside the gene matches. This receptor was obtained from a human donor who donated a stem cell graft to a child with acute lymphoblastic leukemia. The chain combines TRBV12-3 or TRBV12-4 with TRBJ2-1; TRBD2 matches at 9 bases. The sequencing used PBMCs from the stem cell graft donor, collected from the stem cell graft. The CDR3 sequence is CASSRLAGYYNEQFF. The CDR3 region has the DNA TGTGCCAGCAGCCGTCTAGCGGGGTACTACAATGAGCAGTTCTTC.